These 18 T cell receptor beta chains originate from one sample sequenced in a study of T-cell memory formation after mild COVID-19. TCRdb ran MiXCR on the 5' RACE reads and lists one entry per CDR3 protein. Of about 130,000 distinct CDR3 sequences listed, approximately 6.2% were seen once; the top ten hold approximately 2.3%. Sequencing was carried out using PBMCs or a T cell subset sorted from them (not recorded which). The source of these receptors is an adult woman who had mild COVID-19 (a few samples of this study predate the infection). Cell type and time point are not known.

This clonotype was counted only a few times. This chain joins TRBV9 and TRBJ1-4; D not resolved. Trimming shortened V by 5 bases and J by 3 bases, and 17 bases separated the two germline ends. This CDR3 spans 16 amino acids. Germline V gives CDR1 SGDLS, CDR2 YYNGEE. The CDR3 here is CASSGPRGAANEKLFF. The CDR3, as DNA: TGTGCCAGCAGTGGACCTCGGGGAGCGGCTAATGAAAAACTGTTTTTT. The full variable domain, its missing parts supplied by reference TRBV9 and TRBJ1-4, is DSGVTQTPKHLITATGQRVTLRCSPRSGDLSVYWYQQSLDQGLQFLIQYYNGEERAKGNILERFSAQQFPDLHSELNLSSLELGDSALYFCASSGPRGAANEKLFFGSGTQLSVL.

This chain connects TRBV7-6 to TRBJ2-1; D is unclear. This CDR3 is built from 11 residues. Trimming cost V 5 bases and J 5 bases, with 4 bases left between them. Germline lookup yields CDR1 SGHVS and CDR2 FNYEAQ. The CDR3 region has the DNA TGTGCCAGCAGCATAAACAATGAGCAGTTCTTC. Protein product: CASSINNEQFF. The complete variable domain, with remaining parts taken from reference TRBV7-6 and TRBJ2-1, reads GAGVSQSPRYKVTKRGQDVALRCDPISGHVSLYWYRQALGQGPEFLTYFNYEAQQDKSGLPNDRFSAERPEGSISTLTIQRTEQRDSAMYRCASSINNEQFFGPGTRLTVL.

The chain recombines TRBV6-6 with TRBJ2-3, with a tentative D call TRBD2 (7 bases). The CDR3 loop spans 15 amino acids. Germline V CDR1 and CDR2: MNHNY, SVGAGI (reference sequence). V dropped 8 bases and J dropped 6 bases, with 21 bases sitting between them. CDR3 protein: CASGTGSAGADTQYF. CDR3 DNA sequence: TGTGCCAGCGGGACCGGCAGCGCGGGGGCTGATACGCAGTATTTT.

This sequence joins TRBV30 and TRBJ1-5, with a weak D call TRBD1 (6 bases). The V gene's germline CDR1 is GTSNPN and CDR2 SVGIG (reference sequence). V gave up 2 bases and J gave up 9 bases, with 14 bases separating them. The CDR3 consists of 13 residues. This CDR3 reads CAWSRGFQGPQHF. In DNA form, the CDR3 reads TGTGCCTGGAGTAGGGGGTTCCAGGGGCCCCAGCATTTT.

The CDR3 here is CASSPPNRNYGYTF. The CDR3 DNA follows: TGTGCCAGCTCACCACCGAACAGAAACTATGGCTACACCTTC. The genes are TRBV18 and TRBJ1-2; D gene unclear. The CDR3 contains 14 residues. The V gene lost 0 bases and the J gene lost 2 bases, with 7 bases spanning the gap. Looked up from germline, CDR1 is KGHSH and CDR2 is LQKENI.

Notes on this clonotype: The junction departs from the called germline gene at one end, perhaps through a read error. The chain carries TRBV12-3 or TRBV12-4 and TRBJ2-6; D may correspond to TRBD1 or TRBD2 (5 bases each). The CDR3 is 12 amino acids. As DNA, the CDR3 is TGTGCTGGGGGATCTGGGGCCAGCGTCCTGACTTTC. Its protein is CAGGSGASVLTF.

Only a few counts were recorded for this clonotype. The chain couples TRBV3-1 to TRBJ2-5; D gene unclear. The CDR3 is 14 residues long. V lost 1 base and J 2 bases, leaving 8 bases between the germline ends. Germline V CDR1 and CDR2: LGHDT, YNNKEL (reference sequence). CDR3 DNA sequence: TGTGCCAGCAGCCAAGTCGACTGGCAAGAGACCCAGTACTTC. It translates to CASSQVDWQETQYF.

Only a few counts were recorded for this clonotype. The J gene is TRBJ1-1, the V gene TRBV5-1; D possibly corresponds to TRBD1 (6 bases). V lost 7 bases, J lost 2 bases, and 18 bases lay in between. CDR3 length: 15 residues. Germline CDR1 reads SGHRS; CDR2 reads YFSETQ. The CDR3 sequence is CASRLTLGGNTEAFF. The CDR3, as DNA: TGCGCCAGCCGACTGACCCTAGGGGGAAACACTGAAGCTTTCTTT.

This clonotype qualifies as medium-sized. The CDR3 loop is CAWSRDHGANVLTF. In nucleotides, the CDR3 is TGTGCCTGGAGTCGGGACCATGGGGCCAACGTCCTGACTTTC. The V gene is TRBV30, the J gene TRBJ2-6; either TRBD1 or TRBD2 may supply D (5 bases each). The CDR3 totals 14 residues. The germline V gene encodes CDR1 GTSNPN and CDR2 SVGIG (reference sequence). With 2 bases removed from V and 3 bases from J, the gap between germline ends came to 8 bases.

This clonotype turned up a few times. The rearrangement joins TRBV2 to TRBJ2-3; no clear D gene. The CDR3 extends over 14 amino acids. The germline gives CDR1 SNHLY, CDR2 FYNNEI. Trimming stripped 5 bases from V and 2 bases from J, with 11 bases between. The CDR3 here is CASSMGRATDTQYF. The CDR3, as DNA: TGTGCCAGCAGTATGGGCCGGGCCACAGATACGCAGTATTTT.

This clonotype has a handful of counts. The J gene is TRBJ2-1, the V gene TRBV5-1, with 9 bases fitting TRBD1. V lost 1 base and J lost 7; bases outside the gene matches: 9. In germline, CDR1 is SGHRS, CDR2 YFSETQ. The CDR3 sequence is 16 residues long. The CDR3 DNA reads TGCGCCAGCAGCTTGACCACGGGACAGGGTCATAATGAGCAGTTCTTC. Protein: CASSLTTGQGHNEQFF.

This clonotype was detected many times. The chain couples TRBV12-3 or TRBV12-4 to TRBJ2-7; D unclear. The V end lost 5 bases, the J end lost 0 bases, and 8 bases lay between the germline ends. CDR3 length: 13 amino acids. CDR3 sequence: CASSQVPSYEQYF. Written as DNA, the CDR3 is TGTGCCAGCAGTCAAGTTCCCTCCTACGAGCAGTACTTC.

The chain links TRBV27 to TRBJ1-5, with TRBD1 as a possible D gene (5 bases). Deletions cut 0 bases from V and 5 bases from J, with 11 bases between. Germline V gives CDR1 MNHEY, CDR2 SMNVEV (reference sequence). The CDR3 totals 15 residues. The DNA for the CDR3 is TGTGCCAGCAGTTTATCCGCGACAGCATATCAGCCCCAGCATTTT. This codes for CASSLSATAYQPQHF.

The chain recombines TRBV10-3 with TRBJ1-5; no reliable D call. V shed 4 bases and J shed 1 base, with 11 bases lying between them. There are 15 residues in the CDR3. CDR1 is ENHRY, CDR2 SYGVKD, per germline. DNA of the CDR3: TGTGCCATCAGTGGGGGAGCGGGAAGCAATCAGCCCCAGCATTTT. It encodes CAISGGAGSNQPQHF.

This chain joins TRBV11-2 and TRBJ1-2; TRBD1 might be the D (5 bases). The CDR3 consists of 13 residues. Trimming left V 5 bases short and J 7 bases short, with 14 bases between. Germline-derived CDR1 and CDR2 are SGHAT and FQNNGV. CDR3 sequence reads: CASSRLDSGGYTF. The DNA of the CDR3 is TGTGCCAGCAGCCGCCTCGACAGTGGTGGCTACACCTTC. Drawing the rest from reference TRBV11-2 and TRBJ1-2, the complete variable domain is EAGVAQSPRYKIIEKRQSVAFWCNPISGHATLYWYQQILGQGPKLLIQFQNNGVVDDSQLPKDRFSAERLKGVDSTLKIQPAKLEDSAVYLCASSRLDSGGYTFGSGTRLTVV.

The CDR3 region has the DNA TGTGCCAGCAGCGTCGGGACCTTCTACGAGCAGTACTTC. This sequence encodes CASSVGTFYEQYF. The genes are TRBV13 and TRBJ2-7; D tentatively reads TRBD1 or TRBD2 (5 bases each). Germline V gives CDR1 PRHDT, CDR2 FYEKMQ (reference sequence). This CDR3 comprises 13 residues. Trimming took off 5 bases at V and 3 bases at J, with 11 bases between the two ends.

This clonotype was detected many times. V is TRBV25-1 and J is TRBJ2-7, with 9 nucleotides matching TRBD1. CDR1 is MGHDK and CDR2 is SYGVNS in the germline V gene. The V segment lost 5 bases and the J segment 6 bases; nucleotides outside the gene matches: 11. There are 15 residues in the CDR3. CDR3 in amino acids: CASSTQGQGIFEQYF. As DNA, the CDR3 is TGTGCCAGCAGTACCCAGGGACAGGGAATATTCGAGCAGTACTTC.

The sample holds a few counts of this clonotype. The rearrangement uses TRBV11-1 and TRBJ2-7; 8 nucleotides line up with TRBD2. The V gene end was trimmed by 2 bases and the J gene end by 5 bases; junction bases not matched to a gene: 11. Germline CDR1 reads SGHAT; CDR2 reads FQDESV (reference sequence). The length of the CDR3 is 16 residues. CDR3 coding DNA: TGTGCCAGCAGCTTAAAGGTGAGAGCGGGAGTTCACGAGCAGTACTTC. This gives the protein CASSLKVRAGVHEQYF.